The 27 T cell receptor beta chains below come from one sample, sequenced in a study of blood T cell repertoires in COVID-19. Libraries were prepared by immunoSEQ multiplex PCR; TCRdb keeps only in-frame clonotypes and omits some of them. The data hold under 70,000 clones, with about 85% observed a single time. The source material was peripheral blood. The source is a woman aged 80 or over with acute or convalescent COVID-19.

This clone was found a few times. This chain connects TRBV28 to TRBJ1-2; no firm D call. From germline, CDR1 is MDHEN and CDR2 SYDVKM. CDR3 length: 14 amino acids. The V and J ends lost 3 bases and 6 bases respectively, with 14 bases between them. Here the CDR3 DNA reads TGTGCCAGCAGTTTCTCGAGGGCTGGGGATGGCTACACCTTC. It encodes CASSFSRAGDGYTF.

About this clone: A much larger clone lies a single base off, so this may be a read error. J is TRBJ2-1 and V is TRBV9; 11 bases line up with TRBD2. The CDR3 length is 16 residues. The germline gives CDR1 SGDLS, CDR2 YYNGEE. V was clipped by 4 bases and J by 0 bases; unmatched bases: 3. The CDR3 protein is CASSPLAGASYNEQFF. The DNA of the CDR3 is TGTGCCAGCAGCCCACTAGCGGGGGCCTCCTACAATGAGCAGTTCTTC.

V gene TRBV6-5 combines with J gene TRBJ1-1, with D possibly being TRBD1 (6 bases). CDR3 length equals 13 residues. CDR1 is MNHEY and CDR2 is SVGAGI in the germline V gene. Trimming stripped 7 bases from V and 1 base from J, with 10 bases between. In DNA form, the CDR3 reads TGTGCCAGCAATCAGGGGAGGAACACTGAAGCTTTCTTT. It translates to CASNQGRNTEAFF.

This chain uses TRBV29-1 with TRBJ2-7, with 9 bases identical to TRBD2. Unmatched junction bases numbered 7, after V lost 3 bases and J lost 1 base. This CDR3 region has 15 residues. Germline-derived CDR1 and CDR2 are SQVTM and ANQGSEA. CDR3 protein: CSVEFAGGTSYEQYF. In nucleotides, the CDR3 is TGCAGCGTTGAGTTTGCGGGGGGGACATCCTACGAGCAGTACTTC.

The genes are TRBV4-2 and TRBJ1-5, with TRBD1 identical over 7 bases. Trimming removed 5 bases from V and 7 bases from J; junction bases left unmatched: 26. This CDR3 comprises 20 residues. Germline CDR1 and CDR2: LGHNA and YNFKEQ. CDR3 residues: CASSYLEIRGNPLGAQPQHF. CDR3 nucleotide sequence: TGTGCCAGCAGCTACCTGGAGATCAGGGGGAACCCCCTGGGAGCCCAGCCCCAGCATTTT.

J is TRBJ1-2 and V is TRBV18; unclear D gene. The CDR3 runs 13 residues. CDR1 and CDR2 from the germline V gene are KGHSH and LQKENI. V gave up 3 bases and J gave up 6 bases, with 11 bases separating them. For the CDR3, the DNA is TGTGCCAGCTCACCCCCGGTGAGGGATGGCTACACCTTC. Translation gives CASSPPVRDGYTF.

J is TRBJ1-6 and V is TRBV6-6, with unresolved D. The germline V gene encodes CDR1 MNHNY and CDR2 SVGAGI (reference sequence). V lost 3 bases to trimming and J lost 7 bases, with 7 bases between them. This CDR3 contains 13 residues. CDR3 in amino acids: CASSYGTNSPLHF. Written as DNA, the CDR3 is TGTGCCAGCAGTTATGGCACCAATTCACCCCTCCACTTT.

The chain carries TRBV5-1 and TRBJ2-7, with no clear D. The V gene lost 0 bases and the J gene lost 1 base, with 5 bases spanning the gap. This CDR3 spans 13 amino acids. Germline CDR1 is SGHRS and CDR2 is YFSETQ. CDR3 coding DNA: TGCGCCAGCAGCTTGGCGTCTTCCTACGAGCAGTACTTC. This translates into CASSLASSYEQYF.

This chain joins TRBV19 and TRBJ1-1, with 7 bases matching TRBD1. The CDR3 is 15 residues long. V lost 2 bases and J lost 5; bases outside the gene matches: 8. CDR1 LNHDA and CDR2 SQIVND come from the germline V gene (reference sequence). CDR3 bases: TGTGCCAGTAGTATACAGGGGGTTTCGGGGACTGAAGCTTTCTTT. Protein: CASSIQGVSGTEAFF. The full variable domain, its missing parts supplied by reference TRBV19 and TRBJ1-1, is DGGITQSPKYLFRKEGQNVTLSCEQNLNHDAMYWYRQDPGQGLRLIYYSQIVNDFQKGDIAEGYSVSREKKESFPLTVTSAQKNPTAFYLCASSIQGVSGTEAFFGQGTRLTVV.

The chain combines TRBV7-9 with TRBJ1-5; D unresolved. V gave up 1 base and J gave up 6 bases, with 10 bases separating them. The germline CDR1 and CDR2 sequences are SEHNR and FQNEAQ (reference sequence). The CDR3 consists of 14 residues. CDR3 sequence reads: CASSLDGSPQPQHF. CDR3 DNA sequence: TGTGCCAGCAGCTTAGACGGGTCCCCTCAGCCCCAGCATTTT.

The chain links TRBV19 to TRBJ1-2; TRBD1 matches 8 bases. The ends lost 4 bases at V and 3 bases at J; junction bases unmatched: 7. The CDR3 is 15 residues long. Germline assignment: CDR1 LNHDA and CDR2 SQIVND (reference sequence). The DNA of the CDR3 is TGTGCCAGTAGTACCGACAGGGGATGGGACTATGGCTACACCTTC. This sequence encodes CASSTDRGWDYGYTF.

The chain employs TRBV3-1 (or the pseudogene TRBV3-2) and TRBJ2-7, with 11 bases matching TRBD1. V gave up 4 bases and J gave up 2 bases; unmatched junction bases: 4. The CDR3 extends over 15 amino acids. Germline CDR1 and CDR2: LGHDT and YNNKEL (reference sequence). CDR3 sequence: CASSPRDRGTYEQYF. CDR3 bases: TGTGCCAGCAGCCCCCGGGACAGGGGGACCTACGAGCAGTACTTC.

The chain has TRBV7-9 and TRBJ2-3; 8 bases agree with TRBD2. The germline gives CDR1 SEHNR, CDR2 FQNEAQ (reference sequence). V lost 5 bases to trimming and J lost 2 bases; unmatched junction nucleotides: 9. The CDR3 has 16 amino acids. The CDR3 sequence is CASSLGGGGTTDTQYF. The CDR3 DNA sequence: TGTGCCAGCAGCCTCGGAGGCGGGGGGACCACAGATACGCAGTATTTT.

The rearrangement uses TRBV3-1 (or the pseudogene TRBV3-2) and TRBJ1-3; the D is unclear. This CDR3 is 14 amino acids long. Trimming removed 5 bases from V and 0 bases from J, with 8 bases in between. The germline gives CDR1 LGHDT, CDR2 YNNKEL (reference sequence). The CDR3 here is CASSTHSSGNTIYF. The DNA for the CDR3 is TGTGCCAGCAGCACCCACAGCTCTGGAAACACCATATATTTT.

The rearrangement joins TRBV6-5 to TRBJ1-4, with TRBD1 as a possible D gene (5 bases). Germline V gives CDR1 MNHEY, CDR2 SVGAGI. V shed 10 bases and J shed 9 bases, with 18 bases lying between them. The CDR3 extends over 13 amino acids. In nucleotides, the CDR3 is TGTGCCACTAGCTCCGGGGGAATTAAAAAACTGTTTTTT. Its translation is CATSSGGIKKLFF.

This clone was observed once. This chain connects TRBV11-3 to TRBJ2-2; TRBD2 matches at 10 bases. CDR3 length: 15 amino acids. Unmatched junction bases numbered 3, after V lost 5 bases and J lost 3 bases. CDR1 is SGHNT, CDR2 YENEEA, per germline. CDR3 nucleotides: TGTGCCAGCAGCCGCAGCGGGGGGGACACCGGGGAGCTGTTTTTT. This sequence encodes CASSRSGGDTGELFF.

J is TRBJ1-2 and V is TRBV6-5; no clear D. Trimming stripped 2 bases from V and 5 bases from J, with 12 bases between. The CDR3 contains 14 residues. Germline-derived CDR1 and CDR2 are MNHEY and SVGAGI. CDR3 sequence: CASSYKDGGYGYTF. The DNA for the CDR3 is TGTGCCAGCAGTTACAAGGACGGAGGATATGGCTACACCTTC.

This clone has just one count. V gene TRBV7-6 combines with J gene TRBJ2-3; D gene uncertain. The V gene lost 0 bases and the J gene lost 6 bases, with 13 bases spanning the gap. The CDR3 loop spans 15 amino acids. Germline assignment: CDR1 SGHVS and CDR2 FNYEAQ. The CDR3 reads CASSLAQSKLDTQYF. CDR3 sequence (DNA): TGTGCCAGCAGCTTAGCACAGAGCAAGCTGGATACGCAGTATTTT.

Remarks on this clone: Germline is not matched at one junction end, which may reflect a read error. The V and J genes are TRBV6-1 and TRBJ2-1; 9 bases align to TRBD2. The CDR3 length is 14 residues. CDR1 is MNHNS and CDR2 is SASEGT in the germline V gene. In DNA form, the CDR3 reads TGTGCCAGCAGTGAGGCGGGGGGGTACACTGAGCAGTTCTTC. Its protein product is CASSEAGGYTEQFF.

The chain couples TRBV6-5 to TRBJ1-1; D is possibly TRBD1 (5 bases). The length of the CDR3 is 15 residues. The germline V gene encodes CDR1 MNHEY and CDR2 SVGAGI. The germline V and J ends were trimmed by 4 bases and 11 bases, with 23 bases remaining between them. The CDR3 spells CASSWKGGVGFGAFF. The CDR3 DNA follows: TGTGCCAGCAGTTGGAAAGGAGGGGTTGGTTTTGGGGCTTTCTTT.

In this sample, this clone turned up once. This chain joins TRBV10-2 and TRBJ1-1, with 11 bases aligning to TRBD1. Germline CDR1 and CDR2: WSHSY and SAAADI. This CDR3 contains 15 residues. V trimming: 6 bases; J trimming: 6 bases; junction bases outside the gene matches: 9. The CDR3 region has the DNA TGCGCCAGCAGGGCGGACAGGGGGCTTGAGGCTGAAGCTTTCTTT. As protein: CASRADRGLEAEAFF.

The V gene is TRBV10-3, the J gene TRBJ1-4; D call uncertain. V was pared by 3 bases and J by 7 bases, with 6 bases between. Germline V gives CDR1 ENHRY, CDR2 SYGVKD. This CDR3 spans 12 amino acids. CDR3 nucleotide sequence: TGTGCCATCAGTGACCAGGTTGAAAAACTGTTTTTT. Protein sequence: CAISDQVEKLFF.

The chain combines TRBV19 with TRBJ1-1; no definite D call. Germline CDR1 and CDR2: LNHDA and SQIVND (reference sequence). V was cut by 5 bases and J by 1 base, with 11 bases left in between. The CDR3 runs 14 residues. Written as DNA, the CDR3 is TGTGCCAGTAGTCGCCGGGAGGGGAACACTGAAGCTTTCTTT. Its protein is CASSRREGNTEAFF.

This clone has a single count. The chain recombines TRBV4-2 with TRBJ2-7, with 9 positions matching TRBD2. Looked up from germline, CDR1 is LGHNA and CDR2 is YNFKEQ. The CDR3 runs 15 residues. With V trimmed by 5 bases and J by 4 bases, 9 bases remained unmatched. CDR3 protein: CASSSGSGGSYEQYF. CDR3 DNA sequence: TGTGCCAGCAGCTCCGGTAGCGGGGGATCGTACGAGCAGTACTTC.

The V and J genes are TRBV12-5 and TRBJ1-2, with 9 nucleotides matching TRBD1. This CDR3 region has 13 residues. Germline V lookup: CDR1 LGHNT, CDR2 FRNRAP. V shed 6 bases, J shed 4 bases, and the junction held 3 bases outside the gene matches. The CDR3 DNA reads as TGTGCTAGTGGATCGGACAGGGGCTATGGCTACACCTTC. This sequence encodes CASGSDRGYGYTF.

V usage is TRBV7-9 and J usage is TRBJ1-2, with TRBD1 as a possible D gene (6 bases). V was pared by 1 base and J by 4 bases, with 7 bases between. CDR3 length equals 13 residues. CDR1 and CDR2 from the germline V gene are SEHNR and FQNEAQ (reference sequence). DNA of the CDR3: TGTGCCAGCAGCTTAGAGGACAGCTATGGCTACACCTTC. Amino acid sequence: CASSLEDSYGYTF.

V and J are TRBV5-5 and TRBJ1-2, with no clear D. Germline CDR1 SGHKS, CDR2 YYEKEE (reference sequence). This CDR3 has 14 residues. The V end lost 6 bases, the J end lost 3 bases, and 15 bases lay between the germline ends. The CDR3 DNA is TGTGCCAGCACCCCGGGCGGGCAGGACTATGGCTACACCTTC. Translation gives CASTPGGQDYGYTF. Supplemented by reference TRBV5-5 and TRBJ1-2, the full variable domain reads DAGVTQSPTHLIKTRGQQVTLRCSPISGHKSVSWYQQVLGQGPQFIFQYYEKEERGRGNFPDRFSARQFPNYSSELNVNALLLGDSALYLCASTPGGQDYGYTFGSGTRLTVV.